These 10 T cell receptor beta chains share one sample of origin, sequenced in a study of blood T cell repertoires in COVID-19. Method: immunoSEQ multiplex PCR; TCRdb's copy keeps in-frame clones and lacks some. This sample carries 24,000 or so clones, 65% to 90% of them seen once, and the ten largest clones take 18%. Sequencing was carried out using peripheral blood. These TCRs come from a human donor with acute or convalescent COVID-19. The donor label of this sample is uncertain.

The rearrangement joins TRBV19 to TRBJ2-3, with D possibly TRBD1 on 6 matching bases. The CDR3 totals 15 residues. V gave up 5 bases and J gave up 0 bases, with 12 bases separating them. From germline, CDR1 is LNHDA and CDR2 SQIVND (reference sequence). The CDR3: CASSQQGISTDTQYF. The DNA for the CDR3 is TGTGCCAGTAGTCAACAGGGTATTAGCACAGATACGCAGTATTTT.

The CDR3 region is CASSPRGTGGEGTDTQYF. The CDR3 coding sequence is TGCGCCAGCAGCCCACGGGGGACAGGGGGCGAGGGGACAGATACGCAGTATTTT. The rearrangement links TRBV5-1 to TRBJ2-3; TRBD1 aligns across 12 bases. J lost 3 bases, V lost 4 bases, and 12 bases had no gene match. This CDR3 has 18 amino acids. Germline CDR1 and CDR2: SGHRS and YFSETQ.

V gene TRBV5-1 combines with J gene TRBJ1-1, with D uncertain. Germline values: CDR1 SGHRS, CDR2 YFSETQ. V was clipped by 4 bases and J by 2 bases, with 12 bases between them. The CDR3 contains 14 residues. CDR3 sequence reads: CASSPVPPNTEAFF. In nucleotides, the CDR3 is TGCGCCAGCAGCCCGGTCCCCCCCAACACTGAAGCTTTCTTT.

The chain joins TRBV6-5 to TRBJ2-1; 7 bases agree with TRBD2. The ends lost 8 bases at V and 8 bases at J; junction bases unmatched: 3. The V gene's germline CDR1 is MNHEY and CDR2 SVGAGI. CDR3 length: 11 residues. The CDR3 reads CASGRVDEQFF. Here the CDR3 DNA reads TGTGCCAGCGGGAGGGTTGATGAGCAGTTCTTC.

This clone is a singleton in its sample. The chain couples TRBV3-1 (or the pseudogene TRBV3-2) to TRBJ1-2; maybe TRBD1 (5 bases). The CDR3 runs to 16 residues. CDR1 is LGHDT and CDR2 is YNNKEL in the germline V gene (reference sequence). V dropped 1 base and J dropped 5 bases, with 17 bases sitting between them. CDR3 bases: TGTGCCAGCAGCCAAGCCGGGGGGACGGATCAATATGGCTACACCTTC. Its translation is CASSQAGGTDQYGYTF.

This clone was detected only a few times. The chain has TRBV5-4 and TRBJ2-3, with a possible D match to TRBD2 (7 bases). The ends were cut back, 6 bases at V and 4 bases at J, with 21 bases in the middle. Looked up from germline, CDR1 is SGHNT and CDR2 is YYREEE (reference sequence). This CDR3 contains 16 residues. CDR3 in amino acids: CASTKWAGARADTQYF. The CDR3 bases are TGTGCCAGCACCAAGTGGGCGGGGGCGCGGGCAGATACGCAGTATTTT. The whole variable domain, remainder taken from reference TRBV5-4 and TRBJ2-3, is ETGVTQSPTHLIKTRGQQVTLRCSSQSGHNTVSWYQQALGQGPQFIFQYYREEENGRGNFPPRFSGLQFPNYSSELNVNALELDDSALYLCASTKWAGARADTQYFGPGTRLTVL.

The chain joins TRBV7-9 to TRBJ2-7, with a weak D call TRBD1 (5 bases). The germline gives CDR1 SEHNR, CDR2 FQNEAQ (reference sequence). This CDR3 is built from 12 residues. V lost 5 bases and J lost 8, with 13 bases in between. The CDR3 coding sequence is TGTGCCAGCAGCCCATGGCCGGACAAGCAGTACTTC. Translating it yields CASSPWPDKQYF.

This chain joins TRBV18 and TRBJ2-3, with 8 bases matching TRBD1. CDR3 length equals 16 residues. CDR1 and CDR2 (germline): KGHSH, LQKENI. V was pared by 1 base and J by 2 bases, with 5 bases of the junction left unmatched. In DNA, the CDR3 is TGTGCCAGCTCACCACAAGGGACAGGACTCACAGATACGCAGTATTTT. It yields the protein CASSPQGTGLTDTQYF. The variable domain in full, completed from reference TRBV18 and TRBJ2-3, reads NAGVMQNPRHLVRRRGQEARLRCSPMKGHSHVYWYRQLPEEGLKFMVYLQKENIIDESGMPKERFSAEFPKEGPSILRIQQVVRGDSAAYFCASSPQGTGLTDTQYFGPGTRLTVL.

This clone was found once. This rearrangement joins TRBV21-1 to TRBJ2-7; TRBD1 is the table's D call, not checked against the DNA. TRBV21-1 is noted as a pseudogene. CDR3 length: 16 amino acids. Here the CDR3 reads CASSKEGANPPYEQYF. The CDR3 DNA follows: TGTGCCAGCAGCAAAGAGGGGGCTAACCCCCCCTACGAGCAGTACTTC.

CDR3 residues: CASSPTLGLAGYNEQFF. The CDR3 coding sequence is TGTGCCAGCTCACCTACTCTAGGACTAGCGGGATATAATGAGCAGTTCTTC. This chain uses TRBV18 with TRBJ2-1, with TRBD2 identical over 12 bases. Germline V CDR1 and CDR2: KGHSH, LQKENI. V gave up 3 bases and J gave up 7 bases; unmatched junction bases: 10. The CDR3 is 17 residues long. Full variable domain (remainder filled in from reference TRBV18 and TRBJ2-1): NAGVMQNPRHLVRRRGQEARLRCSPMKGHSHVYWYRQLPEEGLKFMVYLQKENIIDESGMPKERFSAEFPKEGPSILRIQQVVRGDSAAYFCASSPTLGLAGYNEQFFGPGTRLTVL.